The rows below give T cell receptor beta chains drawn from one sample of a study of T cell responses to AZD1222 COVID-19 vaccine. Only in-frame clones appear in the TCRdb table, and some are missing; sequencing was by immunoSEQ multiplex PCR. The sample consists of approximately 71,000 clones, around 80% of them appearing once. This specimen consisted of peripheral blood, obtained on day 0 of AZD1222 vaccination. These receptors were obtained from an adult in good health. The CDR3 runs from the conserved cysteine through the conserved F or W. Fields, in order: V gene, CDR3 protein.

TRBV18,CASSPQGEQYF
TRBV7-9,CASSLALGEQYF
TRBV6-6,CASTNGGFFSVDF
TRBV27,CASSSGTDNQPQHF
TRBV7-2,CASSLTDGTLNYGYTF
TRBV2,CASNYPGQGATNEKLFF
TRBV9,CASSAHGGSRDTEAFF
TRBV5-1,CASSTSGTSRGLGETQYF
TRBV7-8,CASSPGQTPGNTIYF
TRBV15,CATSPGRDYQPQHF
TRBV21-1,CASSKESRTQYYNEQFF
TRBV5-1,CASSSGADREQYF
TRBV6-5,CASGASVGEKLFF
TRBV6-1,CASSEASQGNQPQHF
TRBV10-3,CAIRAGGLANEKLFF
TRBV19,CASSPRPVRLAYNEQFF
TRBV11-1,CASSATGDEQFF
TRBV15,CATSRRIEFVAFF
TRBV11-2,CASSLKVSGYEQYF
TRBV9,CASSQDRGNTIYF
TRBV11-3,CASSRSGDTGELFF
TRBV19,CASSIAQGAAGELFF
TRBV6-5,CAIAMTASGNTIYF
TRBV5-1,CASSEVFGVTLHF
TRBV7-3,CASSQGSYNEQFF
TRBV7-8,CASSLSFRTGGSDEQYF
TRBV13,CASSSSRGSGGSNNEQFF
TRBV4-3,CASSQSKGSAYGYTF
TRBV12-5,CASGLALPGVRQPQHF
TRBV6-4,CASSDGWQGVGPYEQYF
TRBV6-5,CASSWGAGELFF
TRBV6-1,CASSEINHPSAEAFF
TRBV27,CASSSPGDEQFF
TRBV10-3,CAISEIGLTGDLYGYTF
TRBV27,CASRSRGLTYTDTQYF
TRBV19,CASSMRSNYEQYF
TRBV28,CASSSGPGGNEDGYTF
TRBV3-1/TRBV3-2,CARSQERQTPLSYNEQFF
TRBV3-1/TRBV3-2,CASSPGYSPLHF
TRBV9,CASSVGGDSFGGELFF
TRBV9,CASSVAEGSPLHF
TRBV7-8,CASSQRRQGAYEQYF
TRBV28,CASSWGTEAFF
TRBV5-5,CASSQEGPREKLFF